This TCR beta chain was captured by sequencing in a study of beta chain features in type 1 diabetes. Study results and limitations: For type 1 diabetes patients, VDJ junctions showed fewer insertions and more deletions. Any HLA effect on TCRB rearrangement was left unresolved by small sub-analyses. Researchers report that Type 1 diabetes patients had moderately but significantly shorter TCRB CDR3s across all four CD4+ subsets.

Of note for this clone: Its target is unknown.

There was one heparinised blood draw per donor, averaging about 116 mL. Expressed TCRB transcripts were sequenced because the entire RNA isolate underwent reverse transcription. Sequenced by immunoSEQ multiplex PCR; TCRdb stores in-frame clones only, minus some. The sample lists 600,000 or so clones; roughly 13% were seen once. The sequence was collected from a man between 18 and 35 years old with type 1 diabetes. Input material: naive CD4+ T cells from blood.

The CDR3 DNA reads TGCAGTGCTAAGAAAGGGGCGCAGTACTTC. Translating gives CSAKKGAQYF. This chain joins TRBV20-1 and TRBJ2-7, with a possible D match to TRBD1 (5 bases). This CDR3 is 10 amino acids long. Germline CDR1 reads DFQATT; CDR2 reads SNEGSKA (reference sequence). The V end was cut by 4 bases, the J end by 9 bases, with 10 bases between.